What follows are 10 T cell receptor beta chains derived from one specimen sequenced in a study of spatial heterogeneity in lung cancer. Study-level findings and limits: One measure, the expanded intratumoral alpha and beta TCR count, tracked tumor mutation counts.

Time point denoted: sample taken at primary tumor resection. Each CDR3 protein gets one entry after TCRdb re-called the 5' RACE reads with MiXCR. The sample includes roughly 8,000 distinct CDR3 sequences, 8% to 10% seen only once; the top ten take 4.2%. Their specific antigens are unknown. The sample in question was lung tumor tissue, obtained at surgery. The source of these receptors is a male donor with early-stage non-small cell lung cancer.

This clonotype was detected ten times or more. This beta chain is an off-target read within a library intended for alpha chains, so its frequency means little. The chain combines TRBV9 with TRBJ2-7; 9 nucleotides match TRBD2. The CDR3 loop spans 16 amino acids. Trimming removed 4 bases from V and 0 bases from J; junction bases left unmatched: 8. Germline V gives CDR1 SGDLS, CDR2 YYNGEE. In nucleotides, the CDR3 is TGTGCCAGCAGCCCAGGGGCTAGCGGGACCTCCTACGAGCAGTACTTC. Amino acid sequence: CASSPGASGTSYEQYF.

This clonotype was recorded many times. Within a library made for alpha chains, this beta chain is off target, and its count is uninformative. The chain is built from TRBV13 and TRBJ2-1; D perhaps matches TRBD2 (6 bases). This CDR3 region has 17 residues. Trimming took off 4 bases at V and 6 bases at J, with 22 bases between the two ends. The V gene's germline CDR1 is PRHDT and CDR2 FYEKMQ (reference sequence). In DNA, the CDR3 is TGTGCCAGCAGCTCCTCCTCGTGGGGGGAGATAATCAATGAGCAGTTCTTC. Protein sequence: CASSSSSWGEIINEQFF.

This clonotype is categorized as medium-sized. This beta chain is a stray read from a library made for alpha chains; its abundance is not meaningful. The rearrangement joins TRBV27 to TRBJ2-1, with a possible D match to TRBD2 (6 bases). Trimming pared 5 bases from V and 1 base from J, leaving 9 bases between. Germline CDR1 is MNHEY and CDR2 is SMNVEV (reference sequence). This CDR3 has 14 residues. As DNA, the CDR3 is TGTGCCAGCAGTCCGGGACTTTCCTACAATGAGCAGTTCTTC. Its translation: CASSPGLSYNEQFF.

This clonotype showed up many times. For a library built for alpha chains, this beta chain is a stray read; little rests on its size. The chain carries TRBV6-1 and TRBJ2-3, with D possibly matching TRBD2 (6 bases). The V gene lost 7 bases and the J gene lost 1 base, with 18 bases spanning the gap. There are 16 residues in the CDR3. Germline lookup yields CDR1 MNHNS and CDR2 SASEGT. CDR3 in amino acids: CASTPGRLVGTDTQYF. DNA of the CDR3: TGTGCCAGCACCCCGGGACGACTAGTGGGCACAGATACGCAGTATTTT.

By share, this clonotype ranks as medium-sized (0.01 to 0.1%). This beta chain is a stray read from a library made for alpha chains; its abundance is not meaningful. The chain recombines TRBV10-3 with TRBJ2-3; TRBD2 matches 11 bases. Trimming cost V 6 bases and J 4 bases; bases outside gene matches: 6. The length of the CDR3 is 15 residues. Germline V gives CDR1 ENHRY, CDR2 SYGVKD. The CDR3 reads CAIRVAGGPADTQYF. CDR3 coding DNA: TGTGCCATCAGGGTAGCGGGAGGGCCGGCAGATACGCAGTATTTT.

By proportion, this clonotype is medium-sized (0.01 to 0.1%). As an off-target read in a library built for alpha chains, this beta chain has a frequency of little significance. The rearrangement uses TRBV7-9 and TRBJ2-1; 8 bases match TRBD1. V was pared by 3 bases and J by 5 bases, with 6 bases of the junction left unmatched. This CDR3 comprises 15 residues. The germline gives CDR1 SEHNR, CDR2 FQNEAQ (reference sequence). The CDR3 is CASSFRQGPHNEQFF. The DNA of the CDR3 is TGTGCCAGCAGCTTCAGACAGGGGCCCCACAATGAGCAGTTCTTC.

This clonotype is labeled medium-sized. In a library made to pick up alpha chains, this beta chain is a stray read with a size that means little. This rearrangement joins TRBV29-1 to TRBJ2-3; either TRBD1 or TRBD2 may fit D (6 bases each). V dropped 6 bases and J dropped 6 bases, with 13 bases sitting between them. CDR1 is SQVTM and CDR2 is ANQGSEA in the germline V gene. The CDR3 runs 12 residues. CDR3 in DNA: TGCAGCGTCCGGGGGCAGGTGGATACGCAGTATTTT. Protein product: CSVRGQVDTQYF.

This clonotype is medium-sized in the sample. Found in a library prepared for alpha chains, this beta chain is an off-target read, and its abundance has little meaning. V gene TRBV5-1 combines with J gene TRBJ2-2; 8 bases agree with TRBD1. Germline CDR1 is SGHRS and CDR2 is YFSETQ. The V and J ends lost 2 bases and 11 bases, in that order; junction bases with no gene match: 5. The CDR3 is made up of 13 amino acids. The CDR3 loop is CASSFGQGSELFF. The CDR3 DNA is TGCGCCAGCAGCTTCGGACAGGGAAGCGAGCTGTTTTTT.

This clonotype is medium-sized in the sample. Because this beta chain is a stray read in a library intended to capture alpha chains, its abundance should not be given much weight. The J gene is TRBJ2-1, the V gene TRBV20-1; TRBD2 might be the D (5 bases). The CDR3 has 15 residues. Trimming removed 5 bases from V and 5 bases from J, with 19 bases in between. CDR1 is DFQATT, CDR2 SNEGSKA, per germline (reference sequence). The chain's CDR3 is CSAGIPRLGNNEQFF. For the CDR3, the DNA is TGCAGTGCTGGGATCCCCCGCCTCGGGAACAATGAGCAGTTCTTC.

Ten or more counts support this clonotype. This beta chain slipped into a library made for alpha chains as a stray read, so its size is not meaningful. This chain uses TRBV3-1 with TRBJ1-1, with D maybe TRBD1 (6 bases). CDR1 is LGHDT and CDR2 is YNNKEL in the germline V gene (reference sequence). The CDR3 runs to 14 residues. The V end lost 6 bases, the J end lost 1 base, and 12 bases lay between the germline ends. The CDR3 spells CASRLDRWNTEAFF. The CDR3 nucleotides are TGTGCCAGCAGGCTCGACAGGTGGAACACTGAAGCTTTCTTT.